One TCR beta chain is described in this entry. The data were obtained in a study of CD8 T cells in Susac syndrome. RNA, at roughly 0.5 to 1 ug, was reverse transcribed with random hexamers. The TCR beta CDR3 was amplified by immunoSEQ multiplex PCR across 54 Vbeta, 13 Jbeta. TCRdb used MiXCR to reprocess the immunoSEQ multiplex PCR reads, holding one entry per CDR3 protein. The repertoire holds 200,000 to 300,000 distinct CDR3 sequences, with 85% to 95% as singletons. The TEMRA cells underwent FACS enrichment, while the CD8+ and CD4+ T cells underwent negative isolation. The sample consisted of CD4+ T cells from PBMCs. The TCR originated in a human donor with multiple sclerosis.

The CDR3 region is CASSLEGGLRDEQFF. The CDR3, as DNA: TGTGCCAGCAGCTTAGAGGGGGGACTCCGGGATGAGCAGTTCTTC. This chain connects TRBV7-9 to TRBJ2-1; D is perhaps TRBD1 or TRBD2 (6 bases each). CDR1 SEHNR and CDR2 FQNEAQ come from the germline V gene (reference sequence). This CDR3 has 15 residues. V was pared by 1 base and J by 8 bases, with 15 bases between.